The next 10 T cell receptor beta chains were all read from a single sample in a study of OX40 agonist ivuxolimab in advanced cancers. Sequencing was performed with immunoSEQ multiplex PCR; in TCRdb, only in-frame clones are kept and a portion is missing. The data show fewer than 55,000 clones, with more than 85% seen just once and 14% held by the top ten. The specimen comprised CD4+ or CD8+ T cells sorted from blood, sampled in a trial of the OX40 agonist ivuxolimab. These TCRs come from an adult with an advanced solid tumor such as melanoma, head and neck, liver or kidney cancer.

In this sample, this clone turned up once. At one end the junction does not follow the germline gene, possibly because of a read error. The chain has TRBV7-3 and TRBJ2-1, with D tentatively TRBD1 or TRBD2 (5 bases each). CDR1 and CDR2 from the germline V gene are SGHTA and FQGTGA. This CDR3 is built from 13 residues. The CDR3 DNA reads TGTGCCAGCAGCTACGGGGCTCTCAATAAGCAGTTCTTC. It codes for CASSYGALNKQFF.

The chain recombines TRBV19 with TRBJ1-5, with 7 bases fitting TRBD1. V gave up 3 bases and J gave up 4 bases; unmatched junction bases: 3. Germline CDR1 LNHDA, CDR2 SQIVND (reference sequence). This CDR3 comprises 14 residues. The DNA of the CDR3 is TGTGCCAGTAGTATCAACAGGGGTAATCAGCCCCAGCATTTT. It translates to CASSINRGNQPQHF.

The J gene is TRBJ2-2, the V gene TRBV11-2; TRBD2 aligns across 11 bases. The CDR3 loop spans 16 amino acids. After removal of 4 bases from V and 2 bases from J, the junction contained 3 bases not matched to a gene. Germline V CDR1 and CDR2: SGHAT, FQNNGV. The CDR3 spells CASSSSGGINTGELFF. The CDR3 DNA is TGTGCCAGCAGCTCTAGCGGGGGGATTAACACCGGGGAGCTGTTTTTT.

The rearrangement links TRBV5-3 to TRBJ2-7; D not certain. TRBV5-3 is classed as an ORF, of uncertain function. The CDR3 totals 13 residues. Trimming left V 0 bases short and J 2 bases short, with 6 bases between. The CDR3 DNA follows: TGTGCCAGAAGCTTGGCCGGAGCCTACGAGCAGTACTTC. Translating gives CARSLAGAYEQYF.

The chain uses TRBV19 and TRBJ1-5; D is ambiguous. This CDR3 is 13 amino acids long. The V and J ends lost 10 bases and 3 bases respectively, with 13 bases between them. Germline-derived CDR1 and CDR2 are LNHDA and SQIVND (reference sequence). The CDR3 DNA follows: TGTGCCACTGGGTATCCCCTCAATCAGCCCCAGCATTTT. Residues: CATGYPLNQPQHF.

The V and J genes are TRBV4-1 and TRBJ2-5; 9 bases line up with TRBD1. The CDR3 loop spans 17 amino acids. Trimming removed 4 bases from V and 4 bases from J; junction bases left unmatched: 13. Germline V CDR1 and CDR2: MGHRA, YSYEKL. The chain's CDR3 is CASSPYSQGAGRETQYF. Here the CDR3 DNA reads TGCGCCAGCAGCCCCTACTCACAGGGGGCTGGGCGAGAGACCCAGTACTTC.

The rearrangement links TRBV7-2 to TRBJ1-4, with D maybe TRBD1 (5 bases). The CDR3 is 17 residues long. Germline values: CDR1 SGHTA, CDR2 FQGNSA. V was clipped by 5 bases and J by 3 bases, with 19 bases between them. DNA for the CDR3: TGTGCCAGCAGCCGACCTGGGGACCGCCGGGCTAATGAAAAACTGTTTTTT. This gives the protein CASSRPGDRRANEKLFF.

This chain joins TRBV6-5 and TRBJ1-4; D is undetermined. CDR3 length: 12 residues. Germline V CDR1 and CDR2: MNHEY, SVGAGI. V lost 6 bases and J 4 bases, leaving 6 bases between the germline ends. DNA for the CDR3: TGTGCCAGCAGGTCGCTTAATGAAAAACTGTTTTTT. This codes for CASRSLNEKLFF.

The CDR3 region is CASSLGLRAGGFSDTQYF. The CDR3 bases are TGTGCCAGCAGCTTAGGCCTAAGAGCGGGGGGGTTCTCAGATACGCAGTATTTT. The chain couples TRBV13 to TRBJ2-3; 10 nucleotides agree with TRBD2. V lost 0 bases and J lost 4; bases outside the gene matches: 10. Germline values: CDR1 PRHDT, CDR2 FYEKMQ (reference sequence). The CDR3 has 18 amino acids.

The V and J genes are TRBV4-1 and TRBJ1-5, with TRBD1 as a possible D gene (6 bases). Trimming left V 3 bases short and J 4 bases short, with 13 bases between. This CDR3 contains 15 residues. Looked up from germline, CDR1 is MGHRA and CDR2 is YSYEKL. The CDR3 DNA sequence: TGCGCCAGCAGCCAGGCGACAGGAGCTAATCAGCCCCAGCATTTT. This sequence encodes CASSQATGANQPQHF.